These 15 T cell receptor beta chains share one sample of origin, sequenced in a study of blood T cell repertoires in COVID-19. Here immunoSEQ multiplex PCR was the method, and the copy in TCRdb shows in-frame clones only, minus some. The table has around 150,000 clones, about 84% seen once. The sequenced material came from peripheral blood. Receptor source: a human donor in a cohort sampled during active COVID-19.

The genes are TRBV5-4 and TRBJ2-1, with D perhaps matching TRBD1 (5 bases). This CDR3 contains 13 residues. In germline, CDR1 is SGHNT, CDR2 YYREEE (reference sequence). Trimming stripped 2 bases from V and 7 bases from J, with 10 bases between. The CDR3 spells CASSFGAENEQFF. CDR3 nucleotides: TGTGCCAGCAGCTTTGGGGCGGAAAATGAGCAGTTCTTC.

The rearrangement joins TRBV4-1 to TRBJ2-5, with TRBD2 identical over 8 bases. CDR1 is MGHRA and CDR2 is YSYEKL in the germline V gene. The CDR3 length is 14 residues. V dropped 1 base and J dropped 5; count of bases not matched to a gene: 3. CDR3: CASSQAGGSETQYF. The CDR3 DNA sequence: TGCGCCAGCAGCCAAGCGGGGGGGAGCGAGACCCAGTACTTC.

V gene TRBV5-8 combines with J gene TRBJ1-2; 11 bases map to TRBD1. V lost 4 bases to trimming and J lost 10 bases; unmatched junction nucleotides: 12. Germline-derived CDR1 and CDR2 are SGHTS and YDEGEE. CDR3 length: 15 residues. CDR3 nucleotides: TGTGCCAGCAGCCAAAGGGGACCGGGACAGGGGGACTACACCTTC. Translation gives CASSQRGPGQGDYTF.

The chain employs TRBV5-4 and TRBJ2-1, with 10 bases fitting TRBD2. J lost 6 bases, V lost 4 bases, and 7 bases had no gene match. This CDR3 comprises 15 residues. From germline, CDR1 is SGHNT and CDR2 YYREEE (reference sequence). The CDR3 DNA is TGTGCCAGCAGCCCGAGCGGGGGGGCCGCCAATGAGCAGTTCTTC. It codes for CASSPSGGAANEQFF.

V usage is TRBV4-3 and J usage is TRBJ1-2; 11 nucleotides match TRBD1. The germline V gene encodes CDR1 LGHNA and CDR2 YSLEER. J gave up 8 bases and V 4 bases, and 12 bases lay outside the gene matches. The CDR3 covers 16 residues. This chain's CDR3 is CASSPQGQGAVSGYTF. The CDR3 DNA reads as TGCGCCAGCAGCCCCCAAGGACAGGGGGCTGTTTCGGGCTACACCTTC.

The rearrangement joins TRBV5-4 to TRBJ1-2, with a weak D call TRBD1 (5 bases). The CDR3 length is 14 residues. V shed 6 bases and J shed 6 bases, with 18 bases lying between them. From germline, CDR1 is SGHNT and CDR2 YYREEE (reference sequence). The CDR3 spells CASTELGQKDGYTF. As DNA, the CDR3 is TGTGCCAGCACCGAGTTAGGACAAAAGGATGGCTACACCTTC. Looking up the rest from reference TRBV5-4 and TRBJ1-2 gives the full variable domain: ETGVTQSPTHLIKTRGQQVTLRCSSQSGHNTVSWYQQALGQGPQFIFQYYREEENGRGNFPPRFSGLQFPNYSSELNVNALELDDSALYLCASTELGQKDGYTFGSGTRLTVV.

This sequence joins TRBV7-6 and TRBJ2-5; 11 nucleotides line up with TRBD1. The germline V gene encodes CDR1 SGHVS and CDR2 FNYEAQ. Germline trimming cut 2 bases from V and 2 bases from J; bases unmatched to any gene: 4. The CDR3 contains 16 residues. For the CDR3, the DNA is TGTGCCAGCAGCTTATCGGACAGGGGGCTTCAAGAGACCCAGTACTTC. This codes for CASSLSDRGLQETQYF.

The chain has TRBV3-1 (or the pseudogene TRBV3-2) and TRBJ1-2; a weak D match, TRBD1 (6 bases). Per germline, CDR1 LGHDT and CDR2 YNNKEL (reference sequence). Trimming pared 4 bases from V and 4 bases from J, leaving 13 bases between. The CDR3 spans 14 residues. DNA of the CDR3: TGTGCCAGCAGCCTTTCCACAGGGATCTATGGCTACACCTTC. This sequence encodes CASSLSTGIYGYTF.

In DNA, the CDR3 is TGTGCCAGCAGCCGGTACAGGGGGAACACCATATATTTT. This codes for CASSRYRGNTIYF. The genes are TRBV11-2 and TRBJ1-3; TRBD1 matches 8 bases. Germline-derived CDR1 and CDR2 are SGHAT and FQNNGV. V lost 5 bases to trimming and J lost 7 bases; unmatched junction nucleotides: 4. CDR3 length: 13 residues.

This clone appeared a single time. This chain uses TRBV19 with TRBJ1-5, with D perhaps matching TRBD1 (6 bases). The V and J ends lost 7 bases and 3 bases respectively, with 19 bases between them. Germline CDR1 and CDR2: LNHDA and SQIVND (reference sequence). The CDR3 contains 16 residues. The chain's CDR3 is CASIPTGKGVNQPQHF. For the CDR3, the DNA is TGTGCCAGTATCCCCACAGGGAAGGGGGTCAATCAGCCCCAGCATTTT.

This chain links TRBV6-5 with TRBJ1-1; the match to TRBD1 covers 7 bases. V lost 2 bases, J lost 3 bases, and 0 bases stayed unmatched. From germline, CDR1 is MNHEY and CDR2 SVGAGI. This CDR3 spans 13 amino acids. The CDR3 DNA reads TGTGCCAGCAGTTACCAGGGGGACACTGAAGCTTTCTTT. Its protein product is CASSYQGDTEAFF.

CDR3 amino acids: CASSLLAGGQETQYF. The DNA of the CDR3 is TGTGCCAGCAGCTTACTGGCGGGGGGCCAAGAGACCCAGTACTTC. J is TRBJ2-5 and V is TRBV7-6, with TRBD2 identical over 8 bases. V lost 2 bases, J lost 1 base, and 3 bases stayed unmatched. The CDR3 has 15 residues. Germline V lookup: CDR1 SGHVS, CDR2 FNYEAQ.

This clone was observed a handful of times. The chain combines TRBV19 with TRBJ1-5; 8 nucleotides align to TRBD1. J was trimmed by 6 bases and V by 4 bases; bases with no gene match: 2. The germline V gene has CDR1 LNHDA and CDR2 SQIVND (reference sequence). The length of the CDR3 is 13 residues. This CDR3 reads CASSTTGAQPQHF. DNA for the CDR3: TGTGCCAGTAGTACGACAGGGGCTCAGCCCCAGCATTTT.

In this sample, this clone turned up once. The rearrangement joins TRBV18 to TRBJ1-6; 8 bases match TRBD1. The J segment lost 10 bases and the V segment lost 3 bases, leaving 8 bases of the junction unmatched. The length of the CDR3 is 15 residues. Germline CDR1 and CDR2: KGHSH and LQKENI. CDR3 DNA sequence: TGTGCCAGCTCACCCCCCCAGGGGGCTGGGTCACCCCTCCACTTT. This translates into CASSPPQGAGSPLHF.

The chain recombines TRBV28 with TRBJ2-1; no definite D call. The V gene lost 4 bases and the J gene lost 0 bases, with 10 bases spanning the gap. This CDR3 has 15 residues. The germline V gene has CDR1 MDHEN and CDR2 SYDVKM. CDR3 DNA sequence: TGTGCCAGCAGTTCCGTAGCTAGCTCCTACAATGAGCAGTTCTTC. Protein product: CASSSVASSYNEQFF.